This T cell receptor beta chain derives from a study of OX40 agonist ivuxolimab in advanced cancers. Study at large: Averaging 60 years in age, with a range of about 20 to 90, the cohort was around 83% male.

Study outcomes and limitations: On average, CD8+ T cells showed a greater number of expanded clones than CD4+.

In the case of this clone: Its target is not known.

Data came from immunoSEQ multiplex PCR; TCRdb stores just in-frame clones and leaves some out. This sample yields about 33,000 clones, of which 88% are seen a single time; less than 5% belongs to the top ten. Germline V lookup: CDR1 MDHEN, CDR2 SYDVKM. This CDR3 is built from 15 residues. The V end lost 7 bases, the J end lost 0 bases, and 13 bases lay between the germline ends. The material was CD4+ or CD8+ T cells sorted from blood, obtained in a trial of the OX40 agonist ivuxolimab. This TCR was sampled from an adult with an advanced solid tumor such as melanoma, head and neck, liver or kidney cancer. The chain couples TRBV28 to TRBJ2-1; D is possibly TRBD1 or TRBD2 (5 bases each). The CDR3 sequence is CASKLGPSSYNEQFF. Here the CDR3 DNA reads TGTGCCAGCAAGTTGGGACCTAGCTCCTACAATGAGCAGTTCTTC.